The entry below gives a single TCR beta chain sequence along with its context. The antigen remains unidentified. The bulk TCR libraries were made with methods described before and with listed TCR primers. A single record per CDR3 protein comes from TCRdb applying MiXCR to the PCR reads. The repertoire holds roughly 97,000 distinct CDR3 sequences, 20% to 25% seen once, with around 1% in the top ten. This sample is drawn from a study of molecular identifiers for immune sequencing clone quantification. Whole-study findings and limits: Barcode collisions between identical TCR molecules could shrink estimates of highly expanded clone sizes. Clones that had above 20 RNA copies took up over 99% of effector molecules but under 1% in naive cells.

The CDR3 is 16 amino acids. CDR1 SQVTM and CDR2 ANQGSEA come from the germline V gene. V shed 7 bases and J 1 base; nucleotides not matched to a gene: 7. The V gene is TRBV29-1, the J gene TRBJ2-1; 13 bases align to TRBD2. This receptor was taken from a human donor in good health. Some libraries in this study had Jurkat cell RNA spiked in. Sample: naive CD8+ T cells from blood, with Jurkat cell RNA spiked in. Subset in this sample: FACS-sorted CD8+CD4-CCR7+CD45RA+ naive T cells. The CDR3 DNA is TGCAGCGGCCAACTAGCGGGAGGGTCTTCCTACAATGAGCAGTTCTTC. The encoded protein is CSGQLAGGSSYNEQFF.